This T cell receptor (beta chain) is drawn from a study of T cell changes during pregnancy in multiple sclerosis. V gave up 2 bases and J gave up 8 bases, with 7 bases separating them. The CDR3 loop spans 11 amino acids. Germline V gives CDR1 SQVTM, CDR2 ANQGSEA. Generated by immunoSEQ multiplex PCR, the TCRdb table keeps only in-frame clones and is missing some. The data contain tens of thousands of clones, about 93% of them singletons. The chain couples TRBV29-1 to TRBJ2-1; weak D call: TRBD1 (5 bases). The receptor comes from a female donor in good health, enrolled as a control in a pregnancy study. The sequences come from peripheral blood, collected in the first trimester of pregnancy. DNA of the CDR3: TGCAGCGTTGAATGGGGCGATGAGCAGTTCTTC. Its protein is CSVEWGDEQFF.